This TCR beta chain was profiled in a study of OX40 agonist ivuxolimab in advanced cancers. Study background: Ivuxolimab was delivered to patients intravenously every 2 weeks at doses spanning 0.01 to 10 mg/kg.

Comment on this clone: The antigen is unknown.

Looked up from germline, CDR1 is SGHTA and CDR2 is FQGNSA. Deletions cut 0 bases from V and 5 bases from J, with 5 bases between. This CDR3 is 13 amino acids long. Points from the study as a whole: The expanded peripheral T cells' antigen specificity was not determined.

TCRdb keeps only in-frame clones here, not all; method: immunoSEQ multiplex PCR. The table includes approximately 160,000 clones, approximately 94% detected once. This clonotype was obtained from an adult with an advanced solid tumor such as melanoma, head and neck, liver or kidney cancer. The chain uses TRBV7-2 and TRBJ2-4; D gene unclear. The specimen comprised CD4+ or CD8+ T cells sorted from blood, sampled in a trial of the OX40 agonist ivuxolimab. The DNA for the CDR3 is TGTGCCAGCAGCTTAGCGTACGAAAACATTCAGTACTTC. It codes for CASSLAYENIQYF.